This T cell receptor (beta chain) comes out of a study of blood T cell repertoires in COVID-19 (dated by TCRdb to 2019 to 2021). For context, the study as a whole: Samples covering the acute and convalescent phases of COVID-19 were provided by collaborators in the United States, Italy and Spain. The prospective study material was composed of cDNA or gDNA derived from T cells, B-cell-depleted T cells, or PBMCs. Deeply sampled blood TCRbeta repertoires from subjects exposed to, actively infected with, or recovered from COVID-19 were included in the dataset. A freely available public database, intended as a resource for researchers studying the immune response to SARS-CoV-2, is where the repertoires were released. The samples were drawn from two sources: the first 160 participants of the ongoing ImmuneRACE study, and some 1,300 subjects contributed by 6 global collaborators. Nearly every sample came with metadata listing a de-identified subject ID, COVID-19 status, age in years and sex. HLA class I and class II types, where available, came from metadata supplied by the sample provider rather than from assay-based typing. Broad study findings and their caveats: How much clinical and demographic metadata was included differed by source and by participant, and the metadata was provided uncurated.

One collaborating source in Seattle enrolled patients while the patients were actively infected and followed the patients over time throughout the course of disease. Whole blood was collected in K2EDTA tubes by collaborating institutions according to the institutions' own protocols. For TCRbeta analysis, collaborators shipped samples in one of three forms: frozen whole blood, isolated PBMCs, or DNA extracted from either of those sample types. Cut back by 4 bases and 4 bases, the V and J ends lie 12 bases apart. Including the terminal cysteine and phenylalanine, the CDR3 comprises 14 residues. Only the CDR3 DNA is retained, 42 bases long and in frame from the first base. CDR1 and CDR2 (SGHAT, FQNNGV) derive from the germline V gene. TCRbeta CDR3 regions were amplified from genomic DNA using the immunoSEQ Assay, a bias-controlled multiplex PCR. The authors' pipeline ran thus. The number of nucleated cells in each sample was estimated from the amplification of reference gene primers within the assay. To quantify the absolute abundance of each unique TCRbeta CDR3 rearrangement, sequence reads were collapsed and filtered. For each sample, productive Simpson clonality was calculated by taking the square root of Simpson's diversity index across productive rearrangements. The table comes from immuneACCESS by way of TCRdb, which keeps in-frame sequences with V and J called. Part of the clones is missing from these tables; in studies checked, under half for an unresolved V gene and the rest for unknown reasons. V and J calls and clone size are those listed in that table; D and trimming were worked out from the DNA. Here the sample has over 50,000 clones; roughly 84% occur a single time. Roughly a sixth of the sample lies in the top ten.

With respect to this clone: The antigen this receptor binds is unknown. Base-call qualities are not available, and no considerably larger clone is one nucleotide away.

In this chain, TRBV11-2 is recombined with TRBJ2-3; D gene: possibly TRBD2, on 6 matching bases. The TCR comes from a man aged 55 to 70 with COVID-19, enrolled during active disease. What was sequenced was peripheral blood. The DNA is TGTGCCAGCAGCTCATGGGAGGAGGCAGATACGCAGTATTTT. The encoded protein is CASSSWEEADTQYF.